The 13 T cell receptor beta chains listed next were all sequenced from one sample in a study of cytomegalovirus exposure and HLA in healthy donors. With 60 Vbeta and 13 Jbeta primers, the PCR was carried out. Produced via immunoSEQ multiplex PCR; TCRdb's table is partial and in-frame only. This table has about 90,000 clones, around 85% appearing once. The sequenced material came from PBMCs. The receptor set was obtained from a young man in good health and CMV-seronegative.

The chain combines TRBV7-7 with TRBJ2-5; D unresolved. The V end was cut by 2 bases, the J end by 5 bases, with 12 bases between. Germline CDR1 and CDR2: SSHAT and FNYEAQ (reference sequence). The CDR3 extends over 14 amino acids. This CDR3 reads CASSLNPLEETQYF. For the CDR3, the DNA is TGTGCCAGCAGCTTAAACCCCCTAGAGGAGACCCAGTACTTC.

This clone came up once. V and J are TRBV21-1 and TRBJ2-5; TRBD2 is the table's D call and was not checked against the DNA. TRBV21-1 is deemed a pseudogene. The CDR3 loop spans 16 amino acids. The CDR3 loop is CASSSKGGDREETQYF. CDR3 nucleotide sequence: TGTGCCAGCAGCAGTAAGGGCGGGGATCGCGAAGAGACCCAGTACTTC.

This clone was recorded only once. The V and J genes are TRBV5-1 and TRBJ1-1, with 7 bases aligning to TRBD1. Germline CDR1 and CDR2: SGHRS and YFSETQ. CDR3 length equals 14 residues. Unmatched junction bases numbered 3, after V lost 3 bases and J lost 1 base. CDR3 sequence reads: CASSWDRKNTEAFF. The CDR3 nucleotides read TGCGCCAGCAGCTGGGACAGAAAGAACACTGAAGCTTTCTTT. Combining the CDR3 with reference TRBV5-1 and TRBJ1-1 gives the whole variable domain KAGVTQTPRYLIKTRGQQVTLSCSPISGHRSVSWYQQTPGQGLQFLFEYFSETQRNKGNFPGRFSGRQFSNSRSEMNVSTLELGDSALYLCASSWDRKNTEAFFGQGTRLTVV.

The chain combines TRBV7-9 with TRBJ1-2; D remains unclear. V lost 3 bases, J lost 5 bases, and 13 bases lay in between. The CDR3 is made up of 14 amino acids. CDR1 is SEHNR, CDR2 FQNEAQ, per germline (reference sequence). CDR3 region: CASSFQTSKYGYTF. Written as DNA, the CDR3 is TGTGCCAGCAGCTTCCAGACATCAAAGTATGGCTACACCTTC.

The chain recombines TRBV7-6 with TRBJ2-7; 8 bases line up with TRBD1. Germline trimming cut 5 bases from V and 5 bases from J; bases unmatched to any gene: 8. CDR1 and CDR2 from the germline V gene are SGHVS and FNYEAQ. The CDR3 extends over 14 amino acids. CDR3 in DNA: TGTGCCAGCAGCCCGACAGGGGCGTCCCACGAGCAGTACTTC. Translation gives CASSPTGASHEQYF.

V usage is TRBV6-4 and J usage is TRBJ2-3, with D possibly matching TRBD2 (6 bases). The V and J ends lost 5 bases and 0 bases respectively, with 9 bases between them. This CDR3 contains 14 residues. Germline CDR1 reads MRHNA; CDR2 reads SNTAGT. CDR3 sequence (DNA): TGTGCCAGCAGTCTTGCGGGGAGCACAGATACGCAGTATTTT. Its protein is CASSLAGSTDTQYF.

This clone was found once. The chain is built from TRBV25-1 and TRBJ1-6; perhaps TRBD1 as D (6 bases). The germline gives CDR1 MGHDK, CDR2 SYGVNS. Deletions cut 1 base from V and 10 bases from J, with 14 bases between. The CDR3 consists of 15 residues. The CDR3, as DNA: TGTGCCAGCAGTGAATCAGACAGGCCCAGGTCACCCCTCCACTTT. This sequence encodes CASSESDRPRSPLHF.

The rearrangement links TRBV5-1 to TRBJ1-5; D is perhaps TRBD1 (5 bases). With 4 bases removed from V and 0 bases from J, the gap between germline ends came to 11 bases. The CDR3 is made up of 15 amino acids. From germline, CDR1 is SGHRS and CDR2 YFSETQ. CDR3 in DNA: TGCGCCAGCAGCCCCTTCGGGGGTAGCAATCAGCCCCAGCATTTT. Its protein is CASSPFGGSNQPQHF.

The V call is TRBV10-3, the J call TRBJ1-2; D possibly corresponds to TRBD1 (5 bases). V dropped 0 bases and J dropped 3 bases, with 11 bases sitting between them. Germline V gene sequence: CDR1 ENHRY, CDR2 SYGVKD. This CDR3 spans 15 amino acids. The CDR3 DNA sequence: TGTGCCATCAGTGAGTCTGCGGGGGTTTACTATGGCTACACCTTC. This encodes CAISESAGVYYGYTF.

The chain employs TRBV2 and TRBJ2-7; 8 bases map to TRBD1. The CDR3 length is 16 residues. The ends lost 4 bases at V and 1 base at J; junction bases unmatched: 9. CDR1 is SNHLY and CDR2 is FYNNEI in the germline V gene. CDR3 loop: CASSGVQGGKSYEQYF. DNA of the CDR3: TGTGCCAGCAGTGGGGTACAGGGGGGCAAGTCCTACGAGCAGTACTTC.

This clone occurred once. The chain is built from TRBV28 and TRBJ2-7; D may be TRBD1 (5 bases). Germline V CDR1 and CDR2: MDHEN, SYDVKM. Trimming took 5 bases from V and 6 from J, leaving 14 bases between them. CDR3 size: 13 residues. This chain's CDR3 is CASSTGKRFEQYF. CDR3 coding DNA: TGTGCCAGCAGTACAGGTAAACGTTTCGAGCAGTACTTC.

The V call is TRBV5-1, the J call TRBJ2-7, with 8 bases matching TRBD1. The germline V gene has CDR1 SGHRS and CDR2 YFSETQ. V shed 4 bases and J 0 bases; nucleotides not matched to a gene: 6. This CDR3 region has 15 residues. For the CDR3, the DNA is TGCGCCAGCAGCCAGGACAGGGACCCCTCCTACGAGCAGTACTTC. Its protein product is CASSQDRDPSYEQYF.

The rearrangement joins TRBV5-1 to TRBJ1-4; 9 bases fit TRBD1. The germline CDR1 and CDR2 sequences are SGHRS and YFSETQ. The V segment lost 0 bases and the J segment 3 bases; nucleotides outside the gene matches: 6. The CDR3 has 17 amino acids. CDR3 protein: CASSLDRGPRPNEKLFF. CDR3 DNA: TGCGCCAGCAGCTTGGACAGGGGGCCCCGTCCTAATGAAAAACTGTTTTTT.